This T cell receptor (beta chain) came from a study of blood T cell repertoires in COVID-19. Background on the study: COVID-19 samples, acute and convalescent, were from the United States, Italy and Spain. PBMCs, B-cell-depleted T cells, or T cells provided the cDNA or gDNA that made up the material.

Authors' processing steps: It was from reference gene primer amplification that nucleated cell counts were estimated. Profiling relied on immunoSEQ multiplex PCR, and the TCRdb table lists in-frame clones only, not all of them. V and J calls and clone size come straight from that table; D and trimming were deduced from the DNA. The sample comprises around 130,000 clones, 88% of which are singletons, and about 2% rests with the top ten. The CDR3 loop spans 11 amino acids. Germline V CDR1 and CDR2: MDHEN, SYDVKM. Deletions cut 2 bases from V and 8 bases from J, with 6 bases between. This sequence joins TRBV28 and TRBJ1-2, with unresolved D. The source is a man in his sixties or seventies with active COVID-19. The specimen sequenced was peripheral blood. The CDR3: CASSLRAGYTF. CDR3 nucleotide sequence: TGTGCCAGCAGTTTAAGAGCCGGCTACACCTTC.